This T cell receptor beta chain was identified in a study of metastatic and nonmetastatic thyroid tumors. The CDR3 consists of 16 residues. The germline V gene has CDR1 SGDLS and CDR2 YYNGEE. V was pared by 0 bases and J by 2 bases, with 3 bases of the junction left unmatched. There were no patients who had received any treatment before thyroid surgery. Findings and caveats of the study: Significantly greater TCR beta diversity was reportedly found in malignant thyroid tumors than in benign nodules (in blood and tumor).

This clone was recorded many times. What it binds is not known. TCRdb re-clonotyped the PCR reads through MiXCR. The table records under 50,000 clones, roughly a fifth of them present only once. This chain uses TRBV9 with TRBJ2-3; TRBD2 matches 10 bases. This receptor was taken from a male donor with papillary thyroid cancer or a benign thyroid nodule (not recorded which). Some clones in this sample may be carry-over from other donors' samples. Sequenced: blood. CDR3 amino acids: CASSVGAGGYTDTQYF. In DNA form, the CDR3 reads TGTGCCAGCAGCGTAGGAGCGGGAGGGTACACAGATACGCAGTATTTT. Drawing the rest from reference TRBV9 and TRBJ2-3, the complete variable domain is DSGVTQTPKHLITATGQRVTLRCSPRSGDLSVYWYQQSLDQGLQFLIQYYNGEERAKGNILERFSAQQFPDLHSELNLSSLELGDSALYFCASSVGAGGYTDTQYFGPGTRLTVL.